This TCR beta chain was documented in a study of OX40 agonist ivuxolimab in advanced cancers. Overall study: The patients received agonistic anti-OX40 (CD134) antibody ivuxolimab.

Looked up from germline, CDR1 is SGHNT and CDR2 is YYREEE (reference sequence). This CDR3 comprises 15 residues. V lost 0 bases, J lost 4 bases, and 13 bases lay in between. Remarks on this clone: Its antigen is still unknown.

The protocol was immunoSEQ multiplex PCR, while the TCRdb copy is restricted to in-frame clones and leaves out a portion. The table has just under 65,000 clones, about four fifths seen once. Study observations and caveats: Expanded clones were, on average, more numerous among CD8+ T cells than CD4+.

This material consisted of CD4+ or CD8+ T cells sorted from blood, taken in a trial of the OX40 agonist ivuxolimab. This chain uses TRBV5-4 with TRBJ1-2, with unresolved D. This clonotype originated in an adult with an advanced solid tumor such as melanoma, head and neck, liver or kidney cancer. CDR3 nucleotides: TGTGCCAGCAGCTTGGCGGGCGCGGGAGGCTATGGCTACACCTTC. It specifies CASSLAGAGGYGYTF.